This TCR beta chain was captured by sequencing in a study of blood T cell repertoires in COVID-19. Source study methods: Amplifying reference gene primers gave estimates of nucleated cell counts. Method: immunoSEQ multiplex PCR; TCRdb's copy keeps in-frame clones and lacks some. V, J and clone size are those of that table, while D and trimming were read from the DNA. The profile covers under 200,000 clones, with about 83% appearing a single time and roughly 19% taken by the ten largest. This clone has only one observation. The germline gives CDR1 LNHDA, CDR2 SQIVND (reference sequence). V gave up 11 bases and J gave up 4 bases, with 17 bases separating them. The length of the CDR3 is 14 residues.

This TCR was recovered from a woman aged 70 to 79 who had recovered from COVID-19. J is TRBJ2-2 and V is TRBV19; weak D call: TRBD1 (7 bases). The sequenced sample consisted of peripheral blood. The CDR3 sequence: CASQGGAATGELFF. The CDR3 coding sequence is TGTGCCTCCCAGGGGGGAGCGGCCACCGGGGAGCTGTTTTTT.